This T cell receptor (beta chain) was sequenced in a study of blood T cells in healthy people across ages (dated by TCRdb to between 2014 and 2016). About the study as a whole: Template switching captured roughly one uniquely barcoded TCR beta cDNA molecule per two T cells in model experiments. Using deep sequencing normalized with unique cDNA molecular identifiers, the study measured how TCR beta repertoire diversity changes with age. Two additional independent replicas of 1 million unique cDNA reads from the same blood draw were analyzed for two donors (one aged 18 to 29 and one aged 80 or older). The donors were split into four age groups: young (average roughly 15 years), middle-aged (39), aged (roughly 68) and long-lived (roughly 86). The investigation overall reported the following: Because the CMV infection status of the donors was unknown, age-related changes in expanded clonotypes may potentially have been confounded. Estimates of total diversity based on one million sequenced T cells were regarded as lower bounds and as underestimates. Observed TCR beta diversity correlated strongly with the percentage of naive T cells measured by flow cytometry. Observed TCR beta diversity per million T cells fell roughly linearly with age, and a significant reduction was already apparent by age around 36. Compared with the aged group, more naive CD4+ T cells, fewer expanded clones and increased TCR diversity were shown by the long-lived group, suggesting age selection. Conclusive comparison of naive and antigen-experienced compartments was prevented by the profiling of bulk unsorted PBMCs.

The donors were some 36 Caucasian individuals from Russia, aged roughly 6 to 100 years, who were systemically healthy. Each donor gave 8 to 10 milliliters of peripheral blood, collected into EDTA-treated Vacutainer tubes. Ficoll-Paque density-gradient centrifugation was used to isolate PBMCs, with at least 6.5 million per sample. Total RNA, at least 5 micrograms per sample, was extracted from PBMCs with Trizol reagent. For every donor, an aliquot of PBMCs went through flow cytometry to measure the percentages of naive CD45RAhigh/CD27high T cells. The receptor library was made with 5' RACE. Instrument on record: Illumina HiSeq 2500. A second PCR of about 7 to 12 cycles was run with a J-beta primer mix and a sample-barcoded 5' primer. Each TCR beta cDNA molecule received a unique molecular identifier from a template-switch 5' adaptor carrying 12 random nucleotides. Each sample yielded at least 2.5 million CDR3-containing paired-end reads. First-strand cDNA synthesis was performed from all RNA using the Mint cDNA synthesis kit, with priming by a TRBC-specific oligonucleotide. After uracil-DNA glycosylase treatment, a first 18-cycle PCR used universal primers M1SS and BC2_uni_R on all cDNA. Concerning the study's data processing: For normalization, 1 million high-quality reads, each with a distinct molecular identifier, were randomly selected from each sample. Reads with shared molecular identifiers were discarded instead of being binned into consensus sequences. MiTCR, run with a Q25 quality threshold and the strictest error-elimination algorithm, handled CDR3 identification, clonotype clustering and error correction. A nonparametric unseen species model with Euler transformation was used to estimate a lower bound on total TCR beta diversity. The public reads were quality trimmed at Q25 with fastp and then assembled into clones with MiXCR by TCRdb, keeping productive beta chains. Entries are consolidated by CDR3 protein sequence, retaining the most common genes and DNA. These V and J calls originate from TCRdb's pipeline instead of the authors' own analysis. The sample records under 1,100,000 distinct CDR3 sequences, under 30% of which are singletons. The top ten hold about 0.72% of the sample.

CDR3 length: 13 amino acids, cysteine to phenylalanine. Kept here is only the CDR3 DNA, which spans 39 bases and is read in frame from base 1. Trimmed from V: 2 bases; trimmed from J: 4 bases; junction bases lacking a gene match: 2. Taken from the germline V gene, the CDR1 and CDR2 loops are SGDLS and YYNGEE. About this clonotype itself: Which antigen it targets is not known. The sample holds no much larger clone one base away, and base qualities are not on file.

The same data also went into a second study, on T cells of mothers and their children. Per that second paper: Nine systemically healthy Caucasian individuals served as donors, namely three mothers together with their six children. cDNA synthesis consumed the entire amount of extracted RNA, loaded at around 1.4 ug RNA in each 15 ul reaction. In the second PCR, sample barcodes and 2-4 random nucleotides were introduced via the M1S primer. Over 8.5 million TCR beta CDR3 reads came from each mother, compared with some 3 million reads from each child. TCR recombination output is similarly shaped by thymic selection in related and unrelated pairs, with a minor effect exerted by inherited differences. Normalized repertoire overlap was always slightly but never significantly higher in related than unrelated mother-child pairs. With a sensitivity of about 100 clones per million clonotypes, no persistent microchimeric T cell clones were detected. The study used deep NGS to compare TCR beta repertoires of mothers and children, seeking features distinguishing related mother-child pairs from unrelated individuals. The mean age was approximately 41 +/- 4 years for the mothers and approximately 11 +/- 4 years for the children. After adapters were ligated using NEBNext reagents, the libraries underwent 100+100 nt paired-end sequencing on an Illumina HiSeq 2000. To prevent cross-contamination, the mother and child libraries were prepared a month apart and were sequenced in separate runs. Between about 500,000 and 2,100,000 distinct TCR beta clonotypes were identified per donor. Naive TCR beta clonotypes were estimated from low-frequency clonotypes matched to each donor's FACS-determined naive share, without sorting.

Recombination joined TRBV9 with TRBJ2-5; 7 bases in the junction line up with TRBD1. The TCR comes from a girl aged 2-10 years in good health. The specimen was blood. The CDR3 has the sequence CASSVTGLETQYF. The DNA is TGTGCCAGCAGCGTGACAGGGCTAGAGACCCAGTACTTC.